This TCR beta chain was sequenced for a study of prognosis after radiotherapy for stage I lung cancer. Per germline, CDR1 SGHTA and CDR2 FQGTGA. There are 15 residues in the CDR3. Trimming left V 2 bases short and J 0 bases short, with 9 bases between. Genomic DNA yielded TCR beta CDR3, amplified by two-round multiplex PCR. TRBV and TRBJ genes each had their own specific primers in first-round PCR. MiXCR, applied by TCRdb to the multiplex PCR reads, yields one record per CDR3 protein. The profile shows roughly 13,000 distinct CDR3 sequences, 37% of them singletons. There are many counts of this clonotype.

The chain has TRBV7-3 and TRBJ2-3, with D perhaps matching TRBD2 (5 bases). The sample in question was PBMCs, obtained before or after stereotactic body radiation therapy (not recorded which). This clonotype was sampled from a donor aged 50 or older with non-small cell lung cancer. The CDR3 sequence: CASSLSGTSTDTQYF. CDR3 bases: TGTGCCAGCAGCTTATCGGGAACTAGCACAGATACGCAGTATTTT. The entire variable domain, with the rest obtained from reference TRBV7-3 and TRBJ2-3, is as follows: GAGVSQTPSNKVTEKGKYVELRCDPISGHTALYWYRQSLGQGPEFLIYFQGTGAADDSGLPNDRFFAVRPEGSVSTLKIQRTERGDSAVYLCASSLSGTSTDTQYFGPGTRLTVL.